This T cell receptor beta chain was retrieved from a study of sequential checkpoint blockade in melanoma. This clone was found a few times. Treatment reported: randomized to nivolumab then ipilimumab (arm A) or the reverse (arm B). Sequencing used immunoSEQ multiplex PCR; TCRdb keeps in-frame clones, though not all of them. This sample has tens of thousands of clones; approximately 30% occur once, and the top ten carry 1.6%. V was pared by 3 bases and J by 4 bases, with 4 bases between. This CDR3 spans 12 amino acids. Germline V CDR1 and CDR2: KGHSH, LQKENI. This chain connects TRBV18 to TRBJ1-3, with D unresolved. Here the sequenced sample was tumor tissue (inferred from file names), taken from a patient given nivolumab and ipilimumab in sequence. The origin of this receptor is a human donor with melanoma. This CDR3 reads CASSPQGNTIYF. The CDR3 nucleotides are TGTGCCAGCTCACCCCAGGGAAACACCATATATTTT.